This TCR beta chain was recovered during a study of OX40 agonist ivuxolimab in advanced cancers. Study information: Dose-escalation patients' cancers were hepatocellular carcinoma, melanoma, renal cell or head and neck cancer.

Germline CDR1 and CDR2: LNHDA and SQIVND (reference sequence). Trimming took off 1 base at V and 3 bases at J, with 10 bases between the two ends. The CDR3 has 15 amino acids. Clones were read by immunoSEQ multiplex PCR, and TCRdb kept only the in-frame ones, dropping some. In the table there are around 51,000 clones, around 77% of which are singletons. This clone was counted between two and nine times. This clonotype originated in an adult with an advanced solid tumor such as melanoma, head and neck, liver or kidney cancer. Sequencing used CD4+ or CD8+ T cells sorted from blood, obtained in a trial of the OX40 agonist ivuxolimab. The chain recombines TRBV19 with TRBJ1-5; D might be TRBD1 (5 bases). CDR3 amino acids: CASSIGGHPNQPQHF. In nucleotides, the CDR3 is TGTGCCAGTAGTATAGGAGGACACCCCAATCAGCCCCAGCATTTT. Filled out from reference TRBV19 and TRBJ1-5, the complete variable domain reads DGGITQSPKYLFRKEGQNVTLSCEQNLNHDAMYWYRQDPGQGLRLIYYSQIVNDFQKGDIAEGYSVSREKKESFPLTVTSAQKNPTAFYLCASSIGGHPNQPQHFGDGTRLSIL.